The entry that follows covers one TCR beta chain sequence. A few counts support this clonotype. Its antigen remains unidentified. There are no base qualities to consult, and no much larger clone falls within one base. Reading the label with the study, this specimen's treatment or condition is: allogeneic hematopoietic cell transplantation with graft depleted of TCRalphabeta T cells and CD19 B cells. TCRalphabeta/CD19-depleted allogeneic hematopoietic cell grafts were given to the transplant recipients, all of whom were children. The germline V gene sets CDR1 to SQVTM and CDR2 to ANQGSEA. The CDR3 holds 16 amino acids from the cysteine to the phenylalanine. The kept DNA is CDR3 alone, 48 bases in frame from the first base. V is pruned by 4 bases and J by 2 bases, leaving 3 bases of the junction without a gene match. Library construction relied on PCR. This sample was sequenced with an Illumina HiSeq 2500. TCR libraries were prepared with molecular barcoding, using unique molecular identifiers to normalize TCRbeta repertoire quantification. Using fastp trimming at Q25 and MiXCR clonotype assembly, TCRdb reanalyzed the public sequencing data and kept in-frame beta chains. Each CDR3 protein appears once, grouped with its most common genes and DNA. Here the sample has roughly 790,000 distinct CDR3 sequences; 16% occur a single time. The ten biggest clones cover approximately 5% of the sample.

This record comes from a study of T-cell reconstitution after alpha-beta-depleted transplantation in children (dated by TCRdb to between 2015 and 2016). Regarding the complete study: Using TCR repertoire profiling, the study quantitatively followed how T-cell immune reconstitution unfolded in children after TCRalphabeta/CD19-depleted allogeneic hematopoietic cell transplantation.

What the work shows at the level of the full study, not this receptor alone: The apparently early alphabetaT-cell count recovery about two months after transplant was reportedly dependent on only several hundred rapidly expanded clones derived from non-depleted graft cells. The high TCRbeta diversity at day 60 in some patients was ascribed to recipient T cells and intrathymic progenitors that had survived conditioning. The frequencies of hyperexpanded clones fell over the following months, and after one year, T-cell counts and TCRbeta diversity were mostly attributed to newly produced T cells.

The V gene is TRBV29-1 and the J gene is TRBJ2-2, with TRBD2 identical over 14 junction bases. The clonotype was recovered from a male patient younger than 18 who had a stem cell transplant for acute lymphoblastic leukemia, so the T cells may come from the graft donor. Sequencing was performed on PBMCs, mostly from graft donor cells, taken 360 days after TCRalphabeta/CD19-depleted stem cell transplant. The DNA sequence is as follows: TGCAGCGTTGGGACTAGCGGGAGGCTAAACACCGGGGAGCTGTTTTTT. Its coded protein is CSVGTSGRLNTGELFF.